Following are 17 T cell receptor beta chains from one sample sequenced in a study of T cell responses to AZD1222 COVID-19 vaccine. The method was immunoSEQ multiplex PCR; TCRdb's version includes in-frame clones alone and lacks a portion of them. This sample has 95,000 to 150,000 clones, with 75% to 85% found just once. Sequences were derived from peripheral blood, sampled 28 days after the second AZD1222 dose. Source of these receptors: an adult who received the AZD1222 COVID-19 vaccine.

CDR3 protein: CASSPGQGGWNTEAFF. The CDR3 DNA follows: TGTGCCAGCTCACCAGGACAGGGAGGGTGGAACACTGAAGCTTTCTTT. V is TRBV18 and J is TRBJ1-1; 8 bases are a match to TRBD1. The J segment lost 1 base and the V segment lost 2 bases, leaving 6 bases of the junction unmatched. CDR3 length equals 16 residues. Germline V gives CDR1 KGHSH, CDR2 LQKENI.

The chain joins TRBV7-2 to TRBJ1-2; D is possibly TRBD1 (5 bases). V dropped 1 base and J dropped 4 bases, with 10 bases sitting between them. CDR3 length: 14 amino acids. In germline, CDR1 is SGHTA, CDR2 FQGNSA. This CDR3 is CASSLDPGPYGYTF. In DNA form, the CDR3 reads TGTGCCAGCAGCTTAGATCCGGGACCCTATGGCTACACCTTC. Based on the CDR3 plus reference TRBV7-2 and TRBJ1-2, the full variable domain is GAGVSQSPSNKVTEKGKDVELRCDPISGHTALYWYRQSLGQGLEFLIYFQGNSAPDKSGLPSDRFSAERTGGSVSTLTIQRTQQEDSAVYLCASSLDPGPYGYTFGSGTRLTVV.

V gene TRBV7-3 combines with J gene TRBJ2-3; a possible D gene is TRBD2 (6 bases). From germline, CDR1 is SGHTA and CDR2 FQGTGA. With 2 bases removed from V and 5 bases from J, the gap between germline ends came to 11 bases. This CDR3 is 14 amino acids long. CDR3 loop: CASSLAGPGDTQYF. The CDR3 DNA follows: TGTGCCAGCAGCTTAGCGGGGCCGGGAGATACGCAGTATTTT.

The chain combines TRBV19 with TRBJ2-2, with D unresolved. Germline V gives CDR1 LNHDA, CDR2 SQIVND (reference sequence). Trimming cost V 7 bases and J 1 base, with 7 bases left between them. This CDR3 is 13 amino acids long. CDR3 region: CASNGGNTGELFF. The CDR3 region has the DNA TGTGCCAGTAACGGCGGGAACACCGGGGAGCTGTTTTTT.

The chain uses TRBV7-9 and TRBJ2-1; 10 bases fit TRBD2. The germline gives CDR1 SEHNR, CDR2 FQNEAQ (reference sequence). The CDR3 consists of 19 residues. V shed 3 bases and J 5 bases; nucleotides not matched to a gene: 16. This CDR3 is CASSFSRLQRGGSNNEQFF. CDR3 bases: TGTGCCAGCAGCTTTAGTAGGCTCCAGCGGGGGGGCTCAAACAATGAGCAGTTCTTC.

This clone was detected only once. This chain connects TRBV28 to TRBJ2-7; D possibly corresponds to TRBD2 (5 bases). The CDR3 extends over 15 amino acids. In germline, CDR1 is MDHEN, CDR2 SYDVKM. V gave up 2 bases and J gave up 1 base, with 12 bases separating them. Here the CDR3 DNA reads TGTGCCAGCAGTTTACCGCCTAGCTGGTCCTACGAGCAGTACTTC. Amino acids: CASSLPPSWSYEQYF.

This clone was seen just once. The chain is built from TRBV29-1 and TRBJ2-1; TRBD2 is a possible D gene (5 bases). The CDR3 covers 16 residues. Germline V gene data show CDR1 as SQVTM and CDR2 as ANQGSEA. The V end was cut by 6 bases, the J end by 6 bases, with 24 bases between. The CDR3 reads CSVGSGWGMPSNEQFF. In DNA, the CDR3 is TGCAGCGTGGGATCGGGATGGGGAATGCCCTCCAATGAGCAGTTCTTC.

The chain uses TRBV5-5 and TRBJ1-5, with 8 nucleotides matching TRBD1. Germline loops: CDR1 SGHKS, CDR2 YYEKEE (reference sequence). There are 15 residues in the CDR3. J lost 7 bases, V lost 0 bases, and 6 bases had no gene match. This CDR3 reads CASSLGSTGGQPQHF. CDR3 bases: TGTGCCAGCAGCTTGGGCTCTACAGGGGGGCAGCCCCAGCATTTT.

This chain joins TRBV19 and TRBJ1-6, with D perhaps TRBD1 (6 bases). The CDR3 is 14 residues long. Germline CDR1 is LNHDA and CDR2 is SQIVND (reference sequence). V gave up 6 bases and J gave up 5 bases, with 11 bases separating them. The CDR3 sequence: CASSTSGDNSPLHF. The CDR3 bases are TGTGCCAGTAGCACCTCAGGGGATAATTCACCCCTCCACTTT.

The chain is built from TRBV28 and TRBJ2-5, with D possibly TRBD1 on 5 matching bases. Germline V gene lookup returns CDR1 MDHEN and CDR2 SYDVKM. This CDR3 region has 17 residues. V lost 3 bases to trimming and J lost 7 bases, with 24 bases between them. CDR3 residues: CASSFDRRSDLSRTQYF. The CDR3 bases are TGTGCCAGCAGTTTCGACAGAAGATCGGATTTAAGTCGGACCCAGTACTTC.

The chain carries TRBV27 and TRBJ2-3, with a tentative D call TRBD1 (6 bases). The CDR3 is 14 amino acids. The ends were cut back, 7 bases at V and 1 base at J, with 12 bases in the middle. CDR1 is MNHEY, CDR2 SMNVEV, per germline (reference sequence). The CDR3 coding sequence is TGTGCCAGCAAATTACAGGGCGGCACAGATACGCAGTATTTT. This gives the protein CASKLQGGTDTQYF.

The chain couples TRBV15 to TRBJ1-1, with 7 bases that match TRBD1. The V gene's germline CDR1 is LNHNV and CDR2 YYDKDF (reference sequence). The CDR3 spans 13 residues. After removal of 4 bases from V and 4 bases from J, the junction contained 3 bases not matched to a gene. CDR3 loop: CATSTNRGTEAFF. CDR3 nucleotide sequence: TGTGCCACCAGCACCAACAGGGGCACTGAAGCTTTCTTT.

This chain uses TRBV4-2 with TRBJ2-2; TRBD2 agrees at 12 bases. This CDR3 region has 19 residues. Germline CDR1 LGHNA, CDR2 YNFKEQ. The J segment lost 0 bases and the V segment lost 4 bases, leaving 9 bases of the junction unmatched. CDR3 sequence reads: CASSLLTSGGPANTGELFF. CDR3 sequence (DNA): TGTGCCAGCAGCCTCCTCACTAGCGGGGGGCCGGCGAACACCGGGGAGCTGTTTTTT.

This clone is termed medium-sized. This chain uses TRBV10-3 with TRBJ2-3, with unresolved D. With 9 bases removed from V and 2 bases from J, the gap between germline ends came to 9 bases. Germline CDR1 is ENHRY and CDR2 is SYGVKD. The CDR3 loop spans 12 amino acids. The CDR3 spells CAIAENTDTQYF. CDR3 DNA: TGTGCCATAGCAGAGAACACAGATACGCAGTATTTT.

J is TRBJ2-2 and V is TRBV19; TRBD1 agrees at 7 bases. The CDR3 consists of 15 residues. Germline-derived CDR1 and CDR2 are LNHDA and SQIVND (reference sequence). Unmatched junction bases numbered 5, after V lost 5 bases and J lost 2 bases. CDR3 protein: CASSPRTGNTGELFF. DNA of the CDR3: TGTGCCAGTAGTCCTCGGACAGGAAACACCGGGGAGCTGTTTTTT.

The genes are TRBV11-2 and TRBJ2-1; possible D gene TRBD2, 7 bases. V lost 5 bases and J 4 bases, leaving 21 bases between the germline ends. The CDR3 extends over 17 amino acids. Germline CDR1 reads SGHAT; CDR2 reads FQNNGV. The CDR3 sequence is CASSPGDAGDSYNEQFF. CDR3 nucleotide sequence: TGTGCCAGCAGCCCAGGGGACGCGGGGGATTCGTACAATGAGCAGTTCTTC.

There are a few counts of this clone. This rearrangement joins TRBV13 to TRBJ1-4; possible D gene TRBD1, 6 bases. Trimming shortened V by 2 bases and J by 7 bases, and 11 bases separated the two germline ends. Germline CDR1 PRHDT, CDR2 FYEKMQ (reference sequence). The CDR3 loop spans 14 amino acids. For the CDR3, the DNA is TGTGCCAGCAGCTTAAATACACAGGGTGAAAAACTGTTTTTT. Translating gives CASSLNTQGEKLFF.